The 18 T cell receptor beta chains in this list originate from one sample, sequenced in a study of T cell responses to AZD1222 COVID-19 vaccine. Sequenced by immunoSEQ multiplex PCR; TCRdb stores in-frame clones only, minus some. The sample carries about 100,000 clones, roughly 91% recorded once. The specimen was peripheral blood, collected on day 0 of AZD1222 vaccination. These receptors were taken from an adult in good health.

V is TRBV27 and J is TRBJ2-5, with D uncertain. Germline V gene sequence: CDR1 MNHEY, CDR2 SMNVEV (reference sequence). V was cut by 5 bases and J by 3 bases, with 4 bases left in between. This CDR3 has 11 residues. The CDR3 nucleotides read TGTGCCAGCAGTACCGAAGAGACCCAGTACTTC. Amino acids: CASSTEETQYF.

The chain's CDR3 is CASSLRQGTEAFF. CDR3 nucleotide sequence: TGTGCCAGCAGCTTACGACAGGGCACTGAAGCTTTCTTT. The V call is TRBV13, the J call TRBJ1-1, with TRBD1 matching 7 bases. CDR1 is PRHDT and CDR2 is FYEKMQ in the germline V gene (reference sequence). The CDR3 runs 13 residues. J was trimmed by 4 bases and V by 2 bases; bases with no gene match: 1.

This chain connects TRBV10-3 to TRBJ2-3, with 7 bases matching TRBD2. This CDR3 contains 14 residues. The V gene's germline CDR1 is ENHRY and CDR2 SYGVKD. With V trimmed by 11 bases and J by 0 bases, 8 bases remained unmatched. The CDR3 is CASQLASSTDTQYF. CDR3 sequence (DNA): TGTGCCTCTCAACTAGCGTCGAGCACAGATACGCAGTATTTT.

The chain couples TRBV11-2 to TRBJ2-7, with D hard to call. CDR3 length: 15 amino acids. Germline V gene data show CDR1 as SGHAT and CDR2 as FQNNGV. With 0 bases removed from V and 2 bases from J, the gap between germline ends came to 11 bases. CDR3 in DNA: TGTGCCAGCAGCTTAGAGTCACTCCGGGCCTACGAGCAGTACTTC. Translated: CASSLESLRAYEQYF.

The CDR3 reads CAGGTSGNTIYF. CDR3 DNA: TGTGCCGGGGGTACCTCTGGAAACACCATATATTTT. This chain connects TRBV30 to TRBJ2-2; D is possibly TRBD1 (5 bases). The J call may be wrong; the DNA end is better matched by TRBJ1-3. The CDR3 is made up of 12 amino acids. Per germline, CDR1 GTSNPN and CDR2 SVGIG (reference sequence).

The rearrangement uses TRBV3-1 (or the pseudogene TRBV3-2) and TRBJ2-1; no clear D. This CDR3 contains 14 residues. CDR1 and CDR2 from the germline V gene are LGHDT and YNNKEL (reference sequence). Deletions cut 1 base from V and 6 bases from J, with 10 bases between. Written as DNA, the CDR3 is TGTGCCAGCAGCCAAGGGGTAGCTGGCAATGAGCAGTTCTTC. The encoded protein is CASSQGVAGNEQFF.

V usage is TRBV5-5 and J usage is TRBJ2-5; the D gene could be TRBD1 or TRBD2 (5 bases each). Germline CDR1 is SGHKS and CDR2 is YYEKEE (reference sequence). The CDR3 sequence is 16 residues long. V dropped 3 bases and J dropped 1 base, with 16 bases sitting between them. The CDR3 is CASSWAGTPVQETQYF. DNA of the CDR3: TGTGCCAGCAGCTGGGCCGGGACCCCCGTCCAAGAGACCCAGTACTTC.

The J gene is TRBJ1-1, the V gene TRBV15; D ambiguous. This CDR3 has 18 amino acids. V lost 0 bases and J lost 0, with 17 bases in between. Per germline, CDR1 LNHNV and CDR2 YYDKDF (reference sequence). CDR3 DNA: TGTGCCACCAGCAGAGATCAGGCCCTTTACCTCCTGAACACTGAAGCTTTCTTT. As protein: CATSRDQALYLLNTEAFF.

The rearrangement links TRBV18 to TRBJ2-7; 10 bases align to TRBD2. The CDR3 has 14 residues. J gave up 2 bases and V 2 bases, and 0 bases lay outside the gene matches. CDR1 KGHSH and CDR2 LQKENI come from the germline V gene. CDR3 DNA: TGTGCCAGCTCACCAAGCGGGAGGGCCTACGAGCAGTACTTC. This sequence encodes CASSPSGRAYEQYF.

The J gene is TRBJ2-4, the V gene TRBV11-2, with TRBD2 matching 10 bases. Germline assignment: CDR1 SGHAT and CDR2 FQNNGV. The CDR3 runs 18 residues. The ends lost 3 bases at V and 0 bases at J; junction bases unmatched: 8. DNA of the CDR3: TGTGCCAGCAGCTTCCGGACTAGCGGAAATATAGCCAAAAACATTCAGTACTTC. Its protein product is CASSFRTSGNIAKNIQYF.

The chain combines TRBV29-1 with TRBJ1-1, with D maybe TRBD1 (6 bases). Trimming left V 6 bases short and J 8 bases short, with 10 bases between. CDR1 is SQVTM and CDR2 is ANQGSEA in the germline V gene. CDR3 length: 10 residues. The CDR3 here is CSVGTSEAFF. CDR3 DNA sequence: TGCAGCGTCGGGACAAGCGAAGCTTTCTTT.

The V and J genes are TRBV11-3 and TRBJ2-3; no definite D call. V shed 1 base and J shed 0 bases, with 5 bases lying between them. The V gene's germline CDR1 is SGHNT and CDR2 YENEEA. The CDR3 runs 14 residues. The CDR3 spells CASSLGSSTDTQYF. CDR3 coding DNA: TGTGCCAGCAGCTTAGGATCTAGCACAGATACGCAGTATTTT. Full variable domain (rest looked up from reference TRBV11-3 and TRBJ2-3): EAGVVQSPRYKIIEKKQPVAFWCNPISGHNTLYWYLQNLGQGPELLIRYENEEAVDDSQLPKDRFSAERLKGVDSTLKIQPAELGDSAVYLCASSLGSSTDTQYFGPGTRLTVL.

This chain uses TRBV25-1 with TRBJ1-2; D gene unclear. Per germline, CDR1 MGHDK and CDR2 SYGVNS. There are 12 residues in the CDR3. V gave up 3 bases and J gave up 5 bases, with 7 bases separating them. The CDR3 protein is CASSEGWYGYTF. The CDR3 nucleotides are TGTGCCAGCAGTGAGGGGTGGTATGGCTACACCTTC.

The chain is built from TRBV5-1 and TRBJ1-2; no definite D call. Looked up from germline, CDR1 is SGHRS and CDR2 is YFSETQ. Trimming removed 5 bases from V and 8 bases from J, with 19 bases in between. There are 14 residues in the CDR3. CDR3 sequence: CASSQAEGFGGYTF. The DNA for the CDR3 is TGCGCCAGCAGTCAGGCCGAGGGTTTTGGGGGCTACACCTTC. Full variable domain (rest looked up from reference TRBV5-1 and TRBJ1-2): KAGVTQTPRYLIKTRGQQVTLSCSPISGHRSVSWYQQTPGQGLQFLFEYFSETQRNKGNFPGRFSGRQFSNSRSEMNVSTLELGDSALYLCASSQAEGFGGYTFGSGTRLTVV.

The chain uses TRBV6-5 and TRBJ1-4, with 9 bases identical to TRBD1. Germline values: CDR1 MNHEY, CDR2 SVGAGI. Trimming removed 0 bases from V and 6 bases from J; junction bases left unmatched: 5. The CDR3 is 16 residues long. The CDR3 protein is CASSYSTGTGHEKLFF. The CDR3 bases are TGTGCCAGCAGTTACTCGACCGGGACAGGGCATGAAAAACTGTTTTTT.

The chain has TRBV18 and TRBJ2-4, with TRBD1 identical over 9 bases. V trimming: 3 bases; J trimming: 8 bases; junction bases outside the gene matches: 8. CDR3 length: 15 residues. Per the germline V gene, CDR1 is KGHSH and CDR2 is LQKENI. CDR3 in amino acids: CASSPWTGAKYIQYF. CDR3 bases: TGTGCCAGCTCACCCTGGACAGGGGCCAAGTACATTCAGTACTTC.

The V call is TRBV4-1, the J call TRBJ2-7; tentatively, D is TRBD1 (5 bases). The germline V and J ends were trimmed by 0 bases and 3 bases, with 18 bases remaining between them. Germline assignment: CDR1 MGHRA and CDR2 YSYEKL. The CDR3 runs 17 residues. The CDR3 loop is CASSQDPWDSRGYEQYF. CDR3 DNA: TGCGCCAGCAGCCAAGACCCGTGGGATAGTAGGGGCTACGAGCAGTACTTC.

This clone was detected once. The chain has TRBV30 and TRBJ2-5, with D perhaps TRBD2 (7 bases). CDR3 length: 13 amino acids. Germline CDR1 reads GTSNPN; CDR2 reads SVGIG (reference sequence). V lost 0 bases and J 6 bases, leaving 11 bases between the germline ends. The CDR3 reads CAWSVRGAKTQYF. The CDR3 DNA sequence: TGTGCCTGGAGTGTACGGGGGGCTAAGACCCAGTACTTC.